This entry concerns a single TCR beta chain. This entry is derived from a study of blood T cell repertoires in COVID-19. Study information: From the United States, Italy and Spain came samples of acute and convalescent COVID-19. T cells, B-cell-depleted T cells, or PBMCs supplied cDNA or gDNA.

This CDR3 contains 15 residues. The V and J ends lost 4 bases and 1 base respectively, with 10 bases between them. In germline, CDR1 is SEHNR, CDR2 FQNEAQ (reference sequence). As originally analysed: Reference gene primer amplification yielded estimated nucleated cell counts. Clones were sequenced by immunoSEQ multiplex PCR, and TCRdb holds only the in-frame ones, with some missing. V, J and clone size reflect that table, while D and trimming were determined from the DNA. The sample carries a few hundred thousand clones, about nine tenths recorded once. Sequencing was performed on peripheral blood. The V and J genes are TRBV7-9 and TRBJ2-2, with D possibly TRBD2 on 6 matching bases. The sequence derives from a woman in her twenties or thirties who had recovered from COVID-19. The CDR3 region has the DNA TGTGCCAGCAGCTGGCGGGGCAGGAACACCGGGGAGCTGTTTTTT. Protein: CASSWRGRNTGELFF.